The T cell receptor (beta chain) described here comes from a study of CD8 T cells in Susac syndrome. From blood CD8+ and CD4+ T cells, the TCR beta chain was sequenced. Susac syndrome patients met recently defined diagnostic criteria for definite or probable disease. Reverse transcription of about 0.5 to 1 ug RNA was carried out with random hexamers. TCRdb analysed the immunoSEQ multiplex PCR reads with MiXCR anew, one entry per CDR3 protein. The data contain more than 150,000 distinct CDR3 sequences, approximately 96% of them singletons. This sequence was found in a human donor with Susac syndrome. The sequenced sample was CD4+ T cells from PBMCs.

The DNA of the CDR3 is TGCGCCAGCAGCCCCGACAGGGGAGATACCGGGGAGCTGTTTTTT. Its translation: CASSPDRGDTGELFF. The V call is TRBV5-1, the J call TRBJ2-2, with 8 nucleotides matching TRBD1. From germline, CDR1 is SGHRS and CDR2 YFSETQ. V lost 4 bases to trimming and J lost 5 bases; unmatched junction nucleotides: 7. This CDR3 is 15 amino acids long.